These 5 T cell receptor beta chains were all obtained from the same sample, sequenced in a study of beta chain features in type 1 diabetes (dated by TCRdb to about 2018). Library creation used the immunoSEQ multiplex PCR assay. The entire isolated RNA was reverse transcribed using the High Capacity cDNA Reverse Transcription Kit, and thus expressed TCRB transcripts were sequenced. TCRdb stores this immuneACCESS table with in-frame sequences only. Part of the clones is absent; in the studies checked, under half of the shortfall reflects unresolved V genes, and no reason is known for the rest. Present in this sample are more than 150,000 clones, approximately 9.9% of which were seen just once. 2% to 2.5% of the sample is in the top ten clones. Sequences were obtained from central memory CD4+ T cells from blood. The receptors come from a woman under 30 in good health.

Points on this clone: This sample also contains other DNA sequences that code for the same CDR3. The CDR3 sequence is CASSPTGSGNIQYF. For the CDR3, the DNA is TGTGCCAGCTCACCTACGGGATCGGGCAACATTCAGTACTTC. The chain joins TRBV18 to TRBJ2-4; D perhaps matches TRBD2 (5 bases). V was pared by 3 bases and J by 7 bases, with 13 bases between. Germline values: CDR1 KGHSH, CDR2 LQKENI. The CDR3 runs to 14 residues.

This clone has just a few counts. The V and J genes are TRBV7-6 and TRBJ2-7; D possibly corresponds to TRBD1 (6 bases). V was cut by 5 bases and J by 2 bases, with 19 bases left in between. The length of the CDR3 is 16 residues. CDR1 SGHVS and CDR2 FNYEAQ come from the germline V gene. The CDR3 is CASSPQPDRFPYEQYF. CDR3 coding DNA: TGTGCCAGCAGCCCGCAGCCAGACAGGTTTCCCTACGAGCAGTACTTC.

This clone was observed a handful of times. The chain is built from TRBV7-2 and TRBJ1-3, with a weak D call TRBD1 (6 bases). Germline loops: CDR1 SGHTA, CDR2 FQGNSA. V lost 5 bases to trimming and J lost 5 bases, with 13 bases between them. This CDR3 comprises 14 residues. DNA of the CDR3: TGTGCCAGCAGCCCCCCGCAGGGGCGAAACACCATATATTTT. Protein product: CASSPPQGRNTIYF.

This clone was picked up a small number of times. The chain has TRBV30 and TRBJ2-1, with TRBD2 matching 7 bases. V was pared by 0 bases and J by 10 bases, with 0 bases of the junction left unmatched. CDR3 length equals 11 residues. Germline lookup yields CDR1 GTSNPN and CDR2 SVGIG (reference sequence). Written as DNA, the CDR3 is TGTGCCTGGAGTGTGGGGGGGGAGCAGTTCTTC. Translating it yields CAWSVGGEQFF.

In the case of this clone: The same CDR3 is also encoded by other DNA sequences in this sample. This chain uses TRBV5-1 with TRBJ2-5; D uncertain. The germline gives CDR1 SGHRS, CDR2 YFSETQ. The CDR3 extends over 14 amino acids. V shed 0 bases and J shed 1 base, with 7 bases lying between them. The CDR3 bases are TGCGCCAGCAGCTTGGCTAGTTTCCAAGAGACCCAGTACTTC. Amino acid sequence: CASSLASFQETQYF.